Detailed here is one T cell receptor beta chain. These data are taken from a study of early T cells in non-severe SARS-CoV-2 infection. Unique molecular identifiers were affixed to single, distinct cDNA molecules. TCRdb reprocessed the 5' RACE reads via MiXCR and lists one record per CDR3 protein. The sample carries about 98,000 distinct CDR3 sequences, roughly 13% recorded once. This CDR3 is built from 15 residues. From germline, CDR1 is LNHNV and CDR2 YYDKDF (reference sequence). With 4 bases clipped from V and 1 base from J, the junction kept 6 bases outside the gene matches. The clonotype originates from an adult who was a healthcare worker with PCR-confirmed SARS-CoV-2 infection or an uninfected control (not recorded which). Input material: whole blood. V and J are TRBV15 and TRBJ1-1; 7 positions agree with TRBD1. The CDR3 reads CATSTDTGANTEAFF. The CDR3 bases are TGTGCCACCAGCACCGATACAGGGGCGAACACTGAAGCTTTCTTT.